These 20 T cell receptor beta chains came from one sample sequenced in a study of blood T cell repertoires in COVID-19. Data came from immunoSEQ multiplex PCR; TCRdb stores just in-frame clones and leaves some out. The sample consists of fewer than 700,000 clones, roughly 89% of them appearing once. What was sequenced was peripheral blood. The receptors stem from a woman aged 45-60 years with COVID-19, enrolled during active disease.

This chain uses TRBV7-3 with TRBJ1-3, with D maybe TRBD1 (5 bases). The CDR3 sequence is 14 residues long. Trimming shortened V by 5 bases and J by 4 bases, and 12 bases separated the two germline ends. Looked up from germline, CDR1 is SGHTA and CDR2 is FQGTGA. CDR3 coding DNA: TGTGCCAGCAGCGCGTCAGGGTCAGGAAACACCATATATTTT. It is translated as CASSASGSGNTIYF.

This rearrangement joins TRBV7-2 to TRBJ2-1; 9 bases match TRBD1. With 4 bases clipped from V and 15 bases from J, the junction kept 10 bases outside the gene matches. In germline, CDR1 is SGHTA, CDR2 FQGNSA. This CDR3 is built from 13 residues. The CDR3 loop is CASSSRNRGPRFF. CDR3 bases: TGTGCCAGCAGCTCCAGAAACAGGGGGCCCCGGTTCTTC.

The gene calls are TRBV2 and TRBJ2-3, with 9 bases that match TRBD2. Trimming removed 3 bases from V and 2 bases from J; junction bases left unmatched: 3. The CDR3 is 15 amino acids. Germline V CDR1 and CDR2: SNHLY, FYNNEI. CDR3 sequence reads: CASSEGGGATDTQYF. For the CDR3, the DNA is TGTGCCAGCAGTGAGGGCGGGGGGGCCACAGATACGCAGTATTTT.

The count of this clone is one. V usage is TRBV5-6 and J usage is TRBJ1-5, with a weak D call TRBD1 (5 bases). The CDR3 is made up of 13 amino acids. Germline CDR1 and CDR2: SGHDT and YYEEEE. V dropped 4 bases and J dropped 5 bases, with 10 bases sitting between them. The CDR3 nucleotides read TGTGCCAGCAGCCCAGGGATTTATCAGCCCCAGCATTTT. It encodes CASSPGIYQPQHF.

This clone was detected once. The rearrangement links TRBV12-3 or TRBV12-4 to TRBJ2-7; TRBD1 matches 7 bases. The CDR3 loop spans 13 amino acids. V dropped 4 bases and J dropped 7; count of bases not matched to a gene: 7. CDR3 nucleotides: TGTGCCAGCAGTTCAGGGACAGTAGGAGAGCAGTACTTC. Residues: CASSSGTVGEQYF.

The genes are TRBV10-3 and TRBJ1-3, with a weak D call TRBD1 (5 bases). With 0 bases removed from V and 0 bases from J, the gap between germline ends came to 12 bases. The CDR3 has 17 residues. Looked up from germline, CDR1 is ENHRY and CDR2 is SYGVKD. CDR3 nucleotides: TGTGCCATCAGTGAGTCGAATACGGGGGGCTCTGGAAACACCATATATTTT. Translating it yields CAISESNTGGSGNTIYF.

V usage is TRBV11-1 and J usage is TRBJ1-2, with D possibly being TRBD1 (5 bases). CDR1 is SGHAT, CDR2 FQDESV, per germline (reference sequence). Trimming pared 5 bases from V and 2 bases from J, leaving 9 bases between. This CDR3 has 13 amino acids. The CDR3 region has the DNA TGTGCCAGCAGCCGCGACAGAAACTATGGCTACACCTTC. This codes for CASSRDRNYGYTF.

This sequence joins TRBV27 and TRBJ1-2; 7 positions match TRBD1. This CDR3 spans 11 amino acids. V gave up 6 bases and J gave up 7 bases; unmatched junction bases: 2. Germline V gene sequence: CDR1 MNHEY, CDR2 SMNVEV (reference sequence). CDR3 protein: CASSEGAGYTF. Here the CDR3 DNA reads TGTGCCAGCAGCGAGGGGGCTGGCTACACCTTC.

This sequence joins TRBV29-1 and TRBJ1-2, with TRBD1 identical over 7 bases. Germline trimming cut 2 bases from V and 4 bases from J; bases unmatched to any gene: 4. This CDR3 contains 13 residues. CDR1 is SQVTM, CDR2 ANQGSEA, per germline. The CDR3 sequence is CSVETGDGYGYTF. The CDR3 region has the DNA TGCAGCGTTGAAACAGGGGACGGCTATGGCTACACCTTC.

This clone appeared once. The V gene is TRBV6-5, the J gene TRBJ1-2; D is possibly TRBD1 (6 bases). The CDR3 runs 15 residues. CDR1 is MNHEY and CDR2 is SVGAGI in the germline V gene. V was clipped by 2 bases and J by 9 bases, with 19 bases between them. The CDR3 region is CASSYDGQGIESYTF. CDR3 bases: TGTGCCAGCAGTTACGACGGGCAGGGGATAGAGAGCTACACCTTC.

The gene calls are TRBV6-4 and TRBJ2-1; TRBD2 might be the D (5 bases). The CDR3 length is 15 residues. The V gene's germline CDR1 is MRHNA and CDR2 SNTAGT. The V end was cut by 0 bases, the J end by 9 bases, with 15 bases between. This chain's CDR3 is CASSDSGRPGGEQFF. DNA of the CDR3: TGTGCCAGCAGTGACTCGGGCCGGCCAGGAGGTGAGCAGTTCTTC.

The chain couples TRBV5-4 to TRBJ1-1; 8 bases align to TRBD1. V shed 4 bases, J shed 3 bases, and the junction held 8 bases outside the gene matches. Germline CDR1 is SGHNT and CDR2 is YYREEE (reference sequence). The CDR3 length is 15 residues. The CDR3: CASSPGQGGYTEAFF. The CDR3 DNA reads as TGTGCCAGCAGCCCCGGACAGGGAGGGTACACTGAAGCTTTCTTT.

About this clone: An end of the junction does not agree with germline; a read error may underlie this. In the same sample, other DNA sequences code for this CDR3. CDR3 nucleotides: TGTGCTAGCAGTTACCGCGAAATGGACGAGCAGTACTTC. Translated, it gives CASSYREMDEQYF. The chain uses TRBV6-2 or TRBV6-3 and TRBJ2-7; no definite D call. CDR1 is MNHEY, CDR2 SVGEGT, per germline. This CDR3 contains 13 residues.

This chain joins TRBV5-5 and TRBJ2-5; the match to TRBD1 covers 7 bases. The germline gives CDR1 SGHKS, CDR2 YYEKEE (reference sequence). CDR3 length equals 15 residues. With V trimmed by 5 bases and J by 1 base, 8 bases remained unmatched. The CDR3 sequence: CASRRPGTAQETQYF. The DNA of the CDR3 is TGTGCCAGCAGACGACCCGGGACAGCCCAAGAGACCCAGTACTTC.

This rearrangement joins TRBV5-1 to TRBJ2-1; D perhaps matches TRBD2 (6 bases). Germline assignment: CDR1 SGHRS and CDR2 YFSETQ. Trimming stripped 0 bases from V and 7 bases from J, with 14 bases between. The CDR3 has 15 residues. This chain's CDR3 is CASSLDTAGFNEQFF. The CDR3 DNA follows: TGCGCCAGCAGCTTGGACACCGCGGGGTTTAATGAGCAGTTCTTC.

Regarding this clone: A read error may produce the germline difference seen at one junction end. The chain has TRBV11-2 and TRBJ2-1; TRBD2 might be the D (7 bases). The germline CDR1 and CDR2 sequences are SGHAT and FQNNGV. The CDR3 spans 11 residues. The CDR3: CASSTGGPLLF. For the CDR3, the DNA is TGTGCCAGCAGCACCGGGGGGCCTCTGCTCTTC.

The chain couples TRBV6-5 to TRBJ2-1; the D is unclear. Looked up from germline, CDR1 is MNHEY and CDR2 is SVGAGI. V was shortened by 5 bases and J by 2 bases, with 4 bases between the two germline ends. This CDR3 has 12 residues. The DNA for the CDR3 is TGTGCCAGCAGTCGTGCCTACAATGAGCAGTTCTTC. It encodes CASSRAYNEQFF.

The chain combines TRBV6-5 with TRBJ1-3; D not certain. This CDR3 comprises 13 residues. V shed 6 bases and J shed 0 bases, with 6 bases lying between them. Germline lookup yields CDR1 MNHEY and CDR2 SVGAGI. CDR3 in amino acids: CASRAPSGNTIYF. In nucleotides, the CDR3 is TGTGCCAGCAGAGCCCCCTCTGGAAACACCATATATTTT.

The chain joins TRBV5-1 to TRBJ2-7; D is possibly TRBD1 (5 bases). V lost 0 bases and J 6 bases, leaving 13 bases between the germline ends. This CDR3 has 14 amino acids. CDR1 SGHRS and CDR2 YFSETQ come from the germline V gene. The CDR3 loop is CASSLGGASLEQYF. For the CDR3, the DNA is TGCGCCAGCAGCTTGGGGGGCGCGAGCCTCGAGCAGTACTTC.

In its sample, this clone was seen a few times. The V and J genes are TRBV5-4 and TRBJ2-1, with D unclear. Germline V gene data show CDR1 as SGHNT and CDR2 as YYREEE (reference sequence). The CDR3 runs 14 residues. The ends were cut back, 4 bases at V and 7 bases at J, with 15 bases in the middle. The CDR3 loop reads CASSRQTLLNEQFF. For the CDR3, the DNA is TGTGCCAGCAGCCGGCAGACTCTTTTAAATGAGCAGTTCTTC.